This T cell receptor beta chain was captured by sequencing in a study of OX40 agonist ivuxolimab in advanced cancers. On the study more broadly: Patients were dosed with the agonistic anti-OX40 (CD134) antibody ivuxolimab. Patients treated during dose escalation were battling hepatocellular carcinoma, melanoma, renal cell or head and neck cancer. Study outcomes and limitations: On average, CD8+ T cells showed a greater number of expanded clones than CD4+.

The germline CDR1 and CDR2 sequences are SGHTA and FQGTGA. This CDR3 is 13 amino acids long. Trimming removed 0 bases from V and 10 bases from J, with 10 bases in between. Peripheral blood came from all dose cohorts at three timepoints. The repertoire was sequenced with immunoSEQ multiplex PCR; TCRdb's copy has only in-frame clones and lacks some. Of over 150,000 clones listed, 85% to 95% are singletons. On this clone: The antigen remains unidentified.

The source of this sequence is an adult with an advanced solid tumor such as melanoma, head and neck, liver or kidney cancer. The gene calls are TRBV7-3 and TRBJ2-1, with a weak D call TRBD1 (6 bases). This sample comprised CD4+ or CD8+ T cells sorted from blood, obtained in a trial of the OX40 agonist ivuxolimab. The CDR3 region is CASSLTEGGEQFF. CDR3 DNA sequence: TGTGCCAGCAGCTTAACGGAAGGGGGAGAGCAGTTCTTC.